The rows below give T cell receptor beta chains drawn from one sample of a study of CD8 T cells in ankylosing spondylitis. TCRdb analysed the 5' RACE reads with MiXCR anew, one entry per CDR3 protein. Seen here are roughly 450,000 distinct CDR3 sequences, 25% to 30% observed once, and the top ten hold roughly 1%. The sample taken for sequencing was blood, either unsorted or a sorted T cell fraction (not recorded which). These TCRs come from a male donor with ankylosing spondylitis. Each CDR3 is given with its conserved first and last residue. Fields, in order: CDR3 DNA, CDR3 protein, V gene, J gene, CDR3 length, D gene, clone size. The D gene is left open where the match is weak. A clone size is listed for some rows: how often the clone was seen (once, few, many), or a class if it is expanded.

TGCAGCGTTGAAGATCGGGGACAGGGGTTCACAGATACGCAGTATTTT	CSVEDRGQGFTDTQYF	TRBV29-1	TRBJ2-3	16	TRBD1	few
TGCAGTTTCCCCCGGCCCCTTAGCGGTTCCACAGATACGCAGTATTTT	CSFPRPLSGSTDTQYF	TRBV20-1	TRBJ2-3	16	-	few
TGTGCCAGCAGCGGACAGGCCACAGATACGCAGTATTTT	CASSGQATDTQYF	TRBV7-9	TRBJ2-3	13	TRBD1	few
TGCAGCGCCCCCGGGACCAACACAGATACGCAGTATTTT	CSAPGTNTDTQYF	TRBV29-1	TRBJ2-3	13	-	few
TGTGCCAGCAGCGACCACCTGAGGACAGATACGCAGTATTTT	CASSDHLRTDTQYF	TRBV7-9	TRBJ2-3	14	-	few
TGTGCCACCTCGGACAGGGGGCGAGTCGCAGATACGCAGTATTTT	CATSDRGRVADTQYF	TRBV24-1	TRBJ2-3	15	TRBD1	-
TGTGCCAGCAGCCAAGAAAGTAGCGTCGGCGGGGAGCTGTTTTTT	CASSQESSVGGELFF	TRBV3-1	TRBJ2-2	15	-	-
TGTGCCAGCAGCTTAAGCCAGGGCAAAAACATTCAGTACTTC	CASSLSQGKNIQYF	TRBV13	TRBJ2-4	14	-	-
TGTGCCAGCAGCGTAGCCGAGACACGGAATTACAATGAGCAGTTCTTC	CASSVAETRNYNEQFF	TRBV9	TRBJ2-1	16	-	-
TGCAGTGCTAGAGACCCTACTAGCGAGGCCTACAATGAGCAGTTCTTC	CSARDPTSEAYNEQFF	TRBV20-1	TRBJ2-1	16	TRBD2	few
TGTGCCAGCAGTTTAAATGGGGGGGAGACCCAGTACTTC	CASSLNGGETQYF	TRBV28	TRBJ2-5	13	-	few
TGTGCCAGCAGCTCACGCGTCGCGGGGCTTAATGAAAAACTGTTTTTT	CASSSRVAGLNEKLFF	TRBV7-9	TRBJ1-4	16	-	few
TGTGCCAGCGGTCTCCGGGACAGCACAGATACGCAGTATTTT	CASGLRDSTDTQYF	TRBV28	TRBJ2-3	14	-	-
TGTGCCAGCAGCCCTTATCAGGGTACAGGGGGAAACACTGAAGCTTTCTTT	CASSPYQGTGGNTEAFF	TRBV3-1	TRBJ1-1	17	TRBD1	-
TGTGCCAGCAGCTTAGAAGTACGGGATACGCAGTATTTT	CASSLEVRDTQYF	TRBV7-7	TRBJ2-3	13	-	few
TGCGCCAGCAGCTCCCAGGCTGACACTGAAGCTTTCTTT	CASSSQADTEAFF	TRBV5-1	TRBJ1-1	13	-	-
TGCGCCAGCAGCCCCGAGAGGAGCTATGGCTACACCTTC	CASSPERSYGYTF	TRBV5-1	TRBJ1-2	13	-	many
TGTGCCAGCAGCTCCTTTGGGGAGGCCACCGGGGAGCTGTTTTTT	CASSSFGEATGELFF	TRBV7-8	TRBJ2-2	15	-	few
TGTGCCAGCAGCCCACGGACTGCCCATGGGGATTTT	CASSPRTAHGDF	TRBV7-9	TRBJ1-3	12	-	many
TGCAGCGTCCGAACATCGACAGCCTCAAGGTACGAGCAGTACTTC	CSVRTSTASRYEQYF	TRBV29-1	TRBJ2-7	15	-	-
TGTGCCTGGAGGGTGCAGGGGGCGCGGAAACTGTTTTTT	CAWRVQGARKLFF	TRBV30	TRBJ1-4	13	TRBD1	-
TGTGCCAGCAGCCTTGAGAGGGTAAATGAGCAGTTCTTC	CASSLERVNEQFF	TRBV5-6	TRBJ2-1	13	-	-
TGTGCCAGCAGCTTAGGACAGGGCGTTCAGTATTTC	CASSLGQGVQYF	TRBV7-8	TRBJ2-4	12	TRBD1	-
TGCAGTGCTAGAGAGTTCACGGGAGGGCTGGAGACCCAGTACTTC	CSAREFTGGLETQYF	TRBV20-1	TRBJ2-5	15	TRBD2	-
TGCAGTGCTTACCGGACTAGCGGACAAGAGACCCAGTACTTC	CSAYRTSGQETQYF	TRBV20-1	TRBJ2-5	14	TRBD2	-
TGCGCCAGCAGTCCTGGTAGCGGGAGCCCCTCAAAGACTCAGTACTTC	CASSPGSGSPSKTQYF	TRBV10-2	TRBJ2-4	16	TRBD2	few
TGCGCCAGCACCCCCCTCAGGGGGGGTCAAGAGACCCAGTACTTC	CASTPLRGGQETQYF	TRBV5-1	TRBJ2-5	15	-	-
TGTGCCAGCAGCTCACCCGGGACAGGGTCCACCGGGGAGCTGTTTTTT	CASSSPGTGSTGELFF	TRBV11-2	TRBJ2-2	16	TRBD1	few
TGCAGCGTTGGCAACAGGGGAGGTGGGGACGGCTACACCTTC	CSVGNRGGGDGYTF	TRBV29-1	TRBJ1-2	14	TRBD1	few
TGTGCCAGCAGTCCCGACTCAAGGGCCCAAGAGACCCAGTACTTC	CASSPDSRAQETQYF	TRBV12-3/TRBV12-4	TRBJ2-5	15	-	-
TGTGCCAGCAGCCCGCAACGGGATAGGCGGTCACCCCTCCACTTT	CASSPQRDRRSPLHF	TRBV11-2	TRBJ1-6	15	-	-
TGTGCCAGCAATCGACCCAACAATGAGCAGTTCTTC	CASNRPNNEQFF	TRBV12-3/TRBV12-4	TRBJ2-1	12	-	-
TGTGCCAGCAGCTACCGGGACGGCTACGAGCAGTACTTC	CASSYRDGYEQYF	TRBV7-2	TRBJ2-7	13	-	few
TGTGCCAGCAGCGACACACTCGGTTCGACTCGACAAGCAGATACGCAGTATTTT	CASSDTLGSTRQADTQYF	TRBV11-2	TRBJ2-3	18	-	many
TGCGCCAGCAGCCCACCACTAGCGGGAGGCACCGGGGAGCTGTTTTTT	CASSPPLAGGTGELFF	TRBV5-1	TRBJ2-2	16	TRBD2	few
TGTGCCAGCAGCTTAACGGGGACAGGAAGTTCCTACGAGCAGTACTTC	CASSLTGTGSSYEQYF	TRBV7-2	TRBJ2-7	16	TRBD1	few
TGCGCCAGTGGGACGGGCGGAGAGACCCAGTACTTC	CASGTGGETQYF	TRBV5-1	TRBJ2-5	12	-	-
TGTGCCAGCAGCCTCAGAAAAAGTGGCACAGATACGCAGTATTTT	CASSLRKSGTDTQYF	TRBV7-8	TRBJ2-3	15	-	few
TGCAGTGCCACGACAGGGGAAAGTCAGCCCCAGCATTTT	CSATTGESQPQHF	TRBV20-1	TRBJ1-5	13	TRBD1	few
TGTGCCAGCAGCCCCCTCGGCCCGGGACAGGGGTTCCCTGAGCAGTTCTTC	CASSPLGPGQGFPEQFF	TRBV7-2	TRBJ2-1	17	TRBD1	-
TGTGCCAGCAGTGTAGGGGGCTTGGGCAATCAGCCCCAGCATTTT	CASSVGGLGNQPQHF	TRBV2	TRBJ1-5	15	TRBD1	few
TGCGCCAGCAGCTTGGCACTAGTAGGTGAGCAGTTCTTC	CASSLALVGEQFF	TRBV5-1	TRBJ2-1	13	-	-
TGCAGCGTTGCGTTGGGGACAGGGGCAGATACGCAGTATTTT	CSVALGTGADTQYF	TRBV29-1	TRBJ2-3	14	TRBD1	few
TGCAGCGTTGAACTCCCGAGGGACAGGGGTTCCTACAATGAGCAGTTCTTC	CSVELPRDRGSYNEQFF	TRBV29-1	TRBJ2-1	17	TRBD1	few
TGCAGCGTAGCGACAGGGGGCAACACTGAAGCTTCCTTT	CSVATGGNTEASF	TRBV29-1	TRBJ1-1	13	TRBD1	few
TGCGCCAGCAGCTTGGGCGGTGGGGCCAACGTCCTGACTTTC	CASSLGGGANVLTF	TRBV5-1	TRBJ2-6	14	-	-
TGTGCCAGCTCGCGAGACCGTTATGGCTACACCTTC	CASSRDRYGYTF	TRBV18	TRBJ1-2	12	-	-
TGCAGCGTTACCTACGGACTAGCGGGAGTTCATAGGGAGGATACGCAGTATTTT	CSVTYGLAGVHREDTQYF	TRBV29-1	TRBJ2-3	18	TRBD2	few
TGCAGTGCTAGGACCATGAACACTGAAGCTTTCTTT	CSARTMNTEAFF	TRBV20-1	TRBJ1-1	12	-	few
TGTGCCAGTAGTACACCGACAGGGGCCGGGGAGCTGTTTTTT	CASSTPTGAGELFF	TRBV19	TRBJ2-2	14	TRBD1	few
TGTGCCAGCAGCTTTGTCAGCGGGACCTACAATGAGCAGTTCTTC	CASSFVSGTYNEQFF	TRBV7-2	TRBJ2-1	15	TRBD2	-
TGTGCCAGCAGTACAGAACAGGGGAGCACAGATACGCAGTATTTT	CASSTEQGSTDTQYF	TRBV6-1	TRBJ2-3	15	TRBD1	-
TGCAGTGCGTTACTCGGATCTCCCTCCTACGAGCAGTACTTC	CSALLGSPSYEQYF	TRBV20-1	TRBJ2-7	14	-	few
TGTGCCAGCAGCTTCCCCTCGGTAGTGAACACTGAAGCTTTCTTT	CASSFPSVVNTEAFF	TRBV11-2	TRBJ1-1	15	-	once
TGTGCCAGCAGTCTCAGAGGTTTTAATGGCTACACCTTC	CASSLRGFNGYTF	TRBV6-6	TRBJ1-2	13	-	-
TGCGCCAGCAGCTTGGGGCGGGCAGGAAGCTCCTACGAGCAGTACTTC	CASSLGRAGSSYEQYF	TRBV5-1	TRBJ2-7	16	-	-
TGCGCCAGCAGCACCGGGACAGGGGACTCTATTCAGTACTTC	CASSTGTGDSIQYF	TRBV5-1	TRBJ2-4	14	TRBD1	few
TGTGCCAGCAGTTTAGGTGTTTTCTCCTACGAGCAGTACTTC	CASSLGVFSYEQYF	TRBV12-3/TRBV12-4	TRBJ2-7	14	-	-
TGCGCCAGCAGCTTCACTAGCGGGGGCCCCTACGAGCAGTACTTC	CASSFTSGGPYEQYF	TRBV5-1	TRBJ2-7	15	TRBD2	-